This T cell receptor (beta chain) is drawn from a study of blood T cell repertoires in COVID-19. Overall study: PBMCs, B-cell-depleted T cells, or T cells provided the cDNA or gDNA that made up the material.

Original data processing: Using reference gene primer amplification, nucleated cell counts were estimated. The repertoire was sequenced with immunoSEQ multiplex PCR; TCRdb's copy has only in-frame clones and lacks some. That table supplies the V and J calls and clone size; D and trimming were determined from the DNA. Of a few hundred thousand clones listed, over 75% are singletons. The germline V gene has CDR1 WNHNN and CDR2 SYGVQD (reference sequence). Trimming removed 5 bases at V and 11 bases at J, with 12 bases between. This CDR3 comprises 11 residues. This sequence joins TRBV10-1 and TRBJ1-1; no firm D call. Sequencing used peripheral blood. This TCR was sampled from a woman aged 25 to 39 with COVID-19, enrolled during active disease. In nucleotides, the CDR3 is TGCGCCAGCAGTCCCGCAATACGGGCTTTCTTT. Its translation: CASSPAIRAFF.